A single T cell receptor (beta chain) is shown here with its context. This clonotype was recorded many times. Its cognate antigen has yet to be identified. Base quality data are lacking; no much larger clone is found one base away. Read against the paper, the sample's time point label means: sample taken at primary tumor resection. The donors were some 76 patients from the lung TRACERx cohort who had early-stage, untreated non-small cell lung cancer. Whole RNA extracted from tumor and nontumor lung tissue, or from cryopreserved PBMC samples, was used for TCR sequencing without cell sorting. A patient was chosen for TCR sequencing only when enough RNA was available from at least two tumor regions. A lung pathologist reviewed the tumor and adjacent nontumor lung specimens before the specimens were selected. This sample stems from a study of spatial heterogeneity in lung cancer (dated 2019 in TCRdb). Regarding the complete study: Beta-chain transcripts were consistently detected in greater numbers than alpha-chain transcripts, which likely reflected higher beta-chain transcript abundance. TCR transcript counts in tumor regions correlated strongly with a T cell transcriptional module score from matched bulk RNA-seq. In the raw uncorrected reads, each unique combination of TCR and UMI appeared more than ten times on average. In non-small cell lung cancer, the study made a quantitative comparison of TCR alpha and beta repertoires among multiple tumor regions, matched nontumor lung and blood. The study linked features of the TCR repertoire to counts of nonsynonymous mutations, which were determined by whole-exome sequencing of tumor tissue. At surgery, both alpha and beta chains were TCR-sequenced in under 250 tumor regions, about 64 matched nontumor lung samples and a few dozen PBMC samples. Broad study findings and their caveats: TCR-seq coverage of tumor T cells was estimated to be only around 7% for alpha chains and 13% to 15% for beta chains. The tumor nonsynonymous mutation count correlated with the number of expanded intratumoral alpha and beta TCRs. The count of ubiquitous expanded TCRs correlated with the count of ubiquitous nonsynonymous mutations, and the count of regional expanded TCRs correlated with the count of regional nonsynonymous mutations. Confirming at a functional level the hypothesis that regional TCRs recognize regional mutations was considered to require additional single-cell paired TCR alpha and beta sequencing.

The germline V gene sets CDR1 to SGHRS and CDR2 to YFSETQ. The CDR3 runs 17 amino acids, cysteine and phenylalanine included. Only the CDR3 portion is preserved as DNA: 51 bases, with reading frame beginning at the first base. V loses 4 bases, J loses 3 bases, and the germline ends lie 19 bases apart. To prepare the library, 5' RACE was applied. For sequencing, a NextSeq 500 was employed. To allow correction of PCR and sequencing errors, the TCR library protocol tagged every TCR cDNA molecule with a unique molecular identifier. As for the original processing: Decombinator tools were used for TCR identification, UMI-based error correction and CDR3 extraction. Expanded TCRs were defined as those above a frequency of 2 per 1,000, corresponding to the top 1% of the tumor frequency distribution. Expanded tumor TCRs were classed as regional if statistically deemed absent (corrected P<0.05) from at least one tumor region, otherwise ubiquitous. Renyi diversity was calculated using the R vegan package after each repertoire was subsampled 100 times to 5,000 TCRs. CDR3 similarity networks were constructed using string-kernel similarity of amino acid triplets, with links drawn between CDR3s whose pairwise similarity was above 0.82. TCRdb passed the public sequencing reads through fastp at Q25 and MiXCR, retaining productive beta sequences. Rows are combined by CDR3 protein, so each entry shows the most common genes and DNA. The V and J calls shown here were made by TCRdb, not taken from the authors' results. The sample table records about 13,000 distinct CDR3 sequences; around 6.1% of these occur just once. The ten largest clonotypes hold around 10% of the sample.

Rearrangement joined TRBV5-1 to TRBJ2-2; the D element might be TRBD1 or TRBD2, as each aligns at 5 bases. This sample comprised lung tumor tissue, obtained at surgery. The sequence was collected from a female donor with early-stage non-small cell lung cancer. The DNA reads as follows: TGCGCCAGCAGCCCTCTTGGGACGGCCACTGACACCGGGGAGCTGTTTTTT. Protein translation: CASSPLGTATDTGELFF.